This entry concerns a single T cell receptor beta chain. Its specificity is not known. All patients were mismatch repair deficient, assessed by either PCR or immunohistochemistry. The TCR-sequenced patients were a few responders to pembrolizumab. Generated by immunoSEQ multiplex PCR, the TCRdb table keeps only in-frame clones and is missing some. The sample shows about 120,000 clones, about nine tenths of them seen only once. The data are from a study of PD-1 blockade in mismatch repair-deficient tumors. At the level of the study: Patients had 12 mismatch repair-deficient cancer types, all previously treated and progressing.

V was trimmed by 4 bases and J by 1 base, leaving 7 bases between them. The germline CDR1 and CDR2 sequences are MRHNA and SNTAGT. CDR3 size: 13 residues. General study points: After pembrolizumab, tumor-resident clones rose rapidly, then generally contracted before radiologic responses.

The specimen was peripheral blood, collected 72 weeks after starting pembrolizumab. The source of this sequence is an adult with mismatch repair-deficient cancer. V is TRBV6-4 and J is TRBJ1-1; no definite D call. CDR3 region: CASSATQNTEAFF. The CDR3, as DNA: TGTGCCAGCAGTGCCACACAGAACACTGAAGCTTTCTTT.